This T cell receptor beta chain was sequenced in a study of blood T cell repertoires in COVID-19. Whole-study context: The United States, Italy and Spain provided the acute and convalescent COVID-19 samples.

Clones were sequenced by immunoSEQ multiplex PCR, and TCRdb holds only the in-frame ones, with some missing. The sample has about 270,000 clones, 85% to 90% seen once. The CDR3 contains 14 residues. The V and J ends lost 4 bases and 4 bases respectively, with 11 bases between them. The germline CDR1 and CDR2 sequences are MGHRA and YSYEKL. The sequenced material came from PBMCs or T cells enriched from blood (not recorded which). This TCR was recovered from a woman between 18 and 29 years old who had recovered from COVID-19. V gene TRBV4-1 combines with J gene TRBJ1-3; D uncertain. The CDR3 loop reads CASSPVITGNTIYF. As DNA, the CDR3 is TGCGCCAGCAGCCCAGTAATTACAGGAAACACCATATATTTT.